The rows below give T cell receptor beta chains drawn from one sample of a study of blood T cell repertoires in COVID-19. Data came from immunoSEQ multiplex PCR; TCRdb stores just in-frame clones and leaves some out. Of roughly 190,000 clones in the sample, around 83% were seen once. Sample: peripheral blood. These receptor sequences come from a woman aged 40 to 55 with acute or convalescent COVID-19. CDR3s include the opening cysteine and the closing phenylalanine or tryptophan. The order of the fields is D gene, J gene, CDR3 length, clone size, V gene, CDR3 DNA, CDR3 protein. The D gene is left open where the match is weak. Some rows mark clone size as missing; the rest say once, few, many or name a class of expanded clone.

-,TRBJ2-1,17,-,TRBV29-1,TGCAGCGTTGAACCGCGGGGACGGGAAAGTTTCTACAATGAGCAGTTCTTC,CSVEPRGRESFYNEQFF
TRBD1,TRBJ1-2,14,-,TRBV18,TGTGCCAGCTCAACTGGGACAGGGGGGAGAGGCTACACCTTC,CASSTGTGGRGYTF
-,TRBJ2-7,13,few,TRBV3-1/TRBV3-2,TGTGCCAGCAAACGAGAGGGATCCTACGAGCAGTACTTC,CASKREGSYEQYF
TRBD1,TRBJ2-5,14,-,TRBV7-7,TGTGCCAGCAGCTCGGACAGGGGTCAAGAGACCCAGTACTTC,CASSSDRGQETQYF
-,TRBJ1-5,16,-,TRBV7-2,TGTGCCAGCAGCTTAGGGGCAGAGTATAGCAATCAGCCCCAGCATTTT,CASSLGAEYSNQPQHF
-,TRBJ2-7,14,-,TRBV5-1,TGCGCCAGCAGCTTCGCTGGGAGCTCCTACGAGCAGTACTTC,CASSFAGSSYEQYF
-,TRBJ2-3,13,-,TRBV18,TGTGCCAGCTCACCAGCGAGCACAGATACGCAGTATTTT,CASSPASTDTQYF
-,TRBJ2-7,15,-,TRBV6-5,TGTGCCAGCAGTTTGTATAGGGGCTACCTCTACGAGCAGTACTTC,CASSLYRGYLYEQYF
TRBD2,TRBJ2-3,20,-,TRBV29-1,TGCAGCGTACCATCTTCTGGGTTAGCGGGGGTTAAACCTAGCACAGATACGCAGTATTTT,CSVPSSGLAGVKPSTDTQYF
-,TRBJ1-2,11,-,TRBV11-2,TGTGCCAGCAGCCAATTCAATGGCTACACCTTC,CASSQFNGYTF
-,TRBJ2-7,13,many,TRBV12-3/TRBV12-4,TGTGCCAGCAGTCTCACAGGGATCTACGAGCAGTACTTC,CASSLTGIYEQYF
-,TRBJ1-1,16,-,TRBV28,TGTGCCAGCAGTTTACCCACAGGATCTATGAACACTGAAGCTTTCTTT,CASSLPTGSMNTEAFF
TRBD2,TRBJ2-3,15,many,TRBV7-8,TGTGCCAGCAGCTTTAGCGGGGGTTTTACAGATACGCAGTATTTT,CASSFSGGFTDTQYF
TRBD2,TRBJ2-7,14,-,TRBV6-5,TGTGCCAGCAGTTACGTTAGCGGGGGGTACGAGCAGTACTTC,CASSYVSGGYEQYF
TRBD1,TRBJ1-5,15,-,TRBV28,TGTGCCAGCACCCCACAGGGGGCGGGCAATCAGCCCCAGCATTTT,CASTPQGAGNQPQHF
TRBD2,TRBJ2-7,14,-,TRBV5-5,TGTGCCAGCGACCAGGCGGGAGTAAGCTACGAGCAGTACTTC,CASDQAGVSYEQYF
TRBD2,TRBJ2-7,18,-,TRBV10-3,TGTGCCATCAGTGACCCGTTTAGCGGGAGTGGGTCGGGCTACGAGCAGTACTTC,CAISDPFSGSGSGYEQYF
-,TRBJ2-7,15,-,TRBV24-1,TGTGCCACCAGTGATTTCAGACGGGGGATTAACGAGCAGTACTTC,CATSDFRRGINEQYF
-,TRBJ1-3,13,-,TRBV3-1/TRBV3-2,TGTGCCAGCAGCTTAACCGCGGTAAACACCATATATTTT,CASSLTAVNTIYF
-,TRBJ2-2,15,-,TRBV5-1,TGCGCCAGCAGCTTGGATGGTACTGGCACCGGGGAGCTGTTTTTT,CASSLDGTGTGELFF
-,TRBJ2-2,11,-,TRBV12-3/TRBV12-4,TGTGCCAGCAGTTCTTCCGGGGAGCTGTTTTTT,CASSSSGELFF
-,TRBJ1-1,17,-,TRBV5-1,TGCGCCAGCAGCTTGGTGCTGGGAGAGATCCAAAACACTGAAGCTTTCTTT,CASSLVLGEIQNTEAFF
TRBD2,TRBJ2-5,15,once,TRBV18,TGTGCCAGCTCACCTATGACTAGCAGTCAAGAGACCCAGTACTTC,CASSPMTSSQETQYF
-,TRBJ1-2,12,-,TRBV30,TGTGCCTGGAGGGGGCCAGACTATGGCTACACCTTC,CAWRGPDYGYTF
TRBD1,TRBJ2-7,16,-,TRBV5-1,TGCGCCAGCAGCTTGGCCTTGGACAGGGGCCGATACGAGCAGTACTTC,CASSLALDRGRYEQYF
-,TRBJ2-1,17,-,TRBV7-8,TGTGCCAGCAGCTACCTCGTTCAGGCAGGGAAGAGCAATGAGCAGTTCTTC,CASSYLVQAGKSNEQFF
TRBD2,TRBJ2-7,13,few,TRBV2,TGTGCCAGCAGTGGTCGGCCCGGGGGGGCAGGAGACTTC,CASSGRPGGAGDF
-,TRBJ1-2,16,once,TRBV27,TGTGCCAGCACTTTCTTGGACAGCACGGGGAACTATGGCTACACCTTC,CASTFLDSTGNYGYTF
-,TRBJ1-2,15,-,TRBV5-1,TGCGCCAGCAGCTCCCTAGGAGTGCGAAACTATGGCTACACCTTC,CASSSLGVRNYGYTF
-,TRBJ1-2,15,few,TRBV15,TGTGCCACCAGCAGGGGGCAGGGGCGGTACTATGGCTACACCTTC,CATSRGQGRYYGYTF
-,TRBJ2-7,14,-,TRBV18,TGTGCCAGCTCACCACTCAGCGGAAACTACGAGCAGTACTTC,CASSPLSGNYEQYF
TRBD2,TRBJ2-7,15,many,TRBV19,TGTGCCAGTAGTGCTCTAGCGGGAGAGGGATACGAGCAGTACTTC,CASSALAGEGYEQYF
-,TRBJ2-1,14,-,TRBV5-6,TGTGCCAGCAGCCCCCGGGGAGGTTTCCCTGAGCAGTTCTTC,CASSPRGGFPEQFF
-,TRBJ2-7,12,-,TRBV29-1,TGCAGCGTTGGGCGGGGGCCCCACGAGCAGTACTTC,CSVGRGPHEQYF
TRBD1,TRBJ2-3,13,-,TRBV29-1,TGCAGCGTTCGAACAGGGGTTCCAGATACGCAGTATTTT,CSVRTGVPDTQYF